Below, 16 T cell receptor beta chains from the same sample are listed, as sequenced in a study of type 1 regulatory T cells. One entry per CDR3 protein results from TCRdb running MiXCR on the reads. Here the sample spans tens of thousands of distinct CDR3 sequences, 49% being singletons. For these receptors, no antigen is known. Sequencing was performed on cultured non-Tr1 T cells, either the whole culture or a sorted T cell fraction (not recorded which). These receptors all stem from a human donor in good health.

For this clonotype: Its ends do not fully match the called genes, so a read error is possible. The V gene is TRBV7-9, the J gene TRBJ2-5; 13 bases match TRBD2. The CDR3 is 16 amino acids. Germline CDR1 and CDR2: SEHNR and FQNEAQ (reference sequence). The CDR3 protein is CASSLARTSGGETQYF. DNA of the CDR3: TGTGCCAGCAGCCTAGCCCGGACTAGCGGGGGAGAGACCCAGTACTTC.

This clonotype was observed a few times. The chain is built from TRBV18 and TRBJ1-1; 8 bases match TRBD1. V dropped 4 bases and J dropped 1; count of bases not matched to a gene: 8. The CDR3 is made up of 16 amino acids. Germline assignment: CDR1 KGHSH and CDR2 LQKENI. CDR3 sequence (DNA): TGTGCCAGCTCACGACAGGGGTTTAACCGGAACACTGAAGCTTTCTTT. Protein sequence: CASSRQGFNRNTEAFF.

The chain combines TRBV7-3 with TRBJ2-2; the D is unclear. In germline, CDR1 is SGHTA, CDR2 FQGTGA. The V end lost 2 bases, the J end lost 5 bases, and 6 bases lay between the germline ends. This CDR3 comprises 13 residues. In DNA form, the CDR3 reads TGTGCCAGCAGCTTATGGGGAACCGGGGAGCTGTTTTTT. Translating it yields CASSLWGTGELFF.

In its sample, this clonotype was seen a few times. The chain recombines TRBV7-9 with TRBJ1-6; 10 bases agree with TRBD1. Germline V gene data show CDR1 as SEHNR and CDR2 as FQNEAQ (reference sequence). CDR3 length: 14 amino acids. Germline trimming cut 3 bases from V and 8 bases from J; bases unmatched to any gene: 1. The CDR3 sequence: CASSLGQGYSPLHF. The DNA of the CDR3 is TGTGCCAGCAGCTTGGGACAGGGGTATTCACCCCTCCACTTT.

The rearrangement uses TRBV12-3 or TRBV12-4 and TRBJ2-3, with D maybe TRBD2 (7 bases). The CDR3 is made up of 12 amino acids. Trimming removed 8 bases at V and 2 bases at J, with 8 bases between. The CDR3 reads CASGGATDTQYF. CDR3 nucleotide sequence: TGTGCCAGCGGGGGGGCCACAGATACGCAGTATTTT.

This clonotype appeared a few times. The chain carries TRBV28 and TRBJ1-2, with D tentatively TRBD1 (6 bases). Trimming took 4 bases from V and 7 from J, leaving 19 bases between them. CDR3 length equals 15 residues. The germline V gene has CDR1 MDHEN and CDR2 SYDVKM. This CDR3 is CASSWGARTAVGYTF. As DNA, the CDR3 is TGTGCCAGCAGTTGGGGCGCACGGACAGCAGTTGGCTACACCTTC.

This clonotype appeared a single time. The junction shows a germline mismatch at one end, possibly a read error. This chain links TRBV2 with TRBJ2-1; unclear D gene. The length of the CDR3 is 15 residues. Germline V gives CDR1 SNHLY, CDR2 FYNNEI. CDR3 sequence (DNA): TGTGCCAGCAATGAAAGGGCCGAGAGATACAATGAGCAGTTCTTC. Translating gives CASNERAERYNEQFF.

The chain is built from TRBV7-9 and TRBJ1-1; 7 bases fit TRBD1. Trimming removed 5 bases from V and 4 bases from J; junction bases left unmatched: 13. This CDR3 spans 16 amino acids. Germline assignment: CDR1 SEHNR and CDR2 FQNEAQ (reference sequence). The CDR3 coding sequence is TGTGCCAGCAGCGAGGACAGGCCCCGGACCATCACTGAAGCTTTCTTT. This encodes CASSEDRPRTITEAFF.

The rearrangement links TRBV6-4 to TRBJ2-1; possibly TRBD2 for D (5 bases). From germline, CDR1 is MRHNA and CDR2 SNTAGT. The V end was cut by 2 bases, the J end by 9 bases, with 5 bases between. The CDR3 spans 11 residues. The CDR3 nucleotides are TGTGCCAGCAGTGACGCGGGTGAGCAGTTCTTC. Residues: CASSDAGEQFF.

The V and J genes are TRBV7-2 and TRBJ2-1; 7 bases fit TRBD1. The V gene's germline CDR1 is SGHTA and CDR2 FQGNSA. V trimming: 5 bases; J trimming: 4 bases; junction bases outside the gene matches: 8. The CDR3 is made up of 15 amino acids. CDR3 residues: CASSGRDSYYNEQFF. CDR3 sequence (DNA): TGTGCCAGCAGCGGCCGGGACAGCTATTACAATGAGCAGTTCTTC.

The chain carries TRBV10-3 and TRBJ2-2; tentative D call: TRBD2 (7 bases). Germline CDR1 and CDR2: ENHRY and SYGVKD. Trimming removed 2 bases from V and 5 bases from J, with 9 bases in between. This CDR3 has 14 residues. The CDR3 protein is CAISERGATGELFF. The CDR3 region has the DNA TGTGCCATCAGTGAGCGGGGGGCTACCGGGGAGCTGTTTTTT.

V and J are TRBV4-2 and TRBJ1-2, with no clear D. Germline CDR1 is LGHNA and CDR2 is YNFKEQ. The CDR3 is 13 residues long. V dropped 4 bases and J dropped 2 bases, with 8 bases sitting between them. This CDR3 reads CASSPGRNYGYTF. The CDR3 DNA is TGTGCCAGCAGCCCAGGACGGAACTATGGCTACACCTTC.

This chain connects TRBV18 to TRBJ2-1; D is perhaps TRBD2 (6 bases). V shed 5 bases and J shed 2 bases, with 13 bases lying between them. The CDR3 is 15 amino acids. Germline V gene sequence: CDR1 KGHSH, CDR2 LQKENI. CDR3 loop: CASSSGDSPYNEQFF. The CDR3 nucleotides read TGTGCCAGCTCATCGGGGGACTCCCCCTACAATGAGCAGTTCTTC.

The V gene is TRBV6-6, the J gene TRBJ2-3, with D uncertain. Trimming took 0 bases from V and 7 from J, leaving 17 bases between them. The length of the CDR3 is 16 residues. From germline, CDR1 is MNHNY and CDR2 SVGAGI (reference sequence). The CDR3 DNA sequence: TGTGCCAGCAGTTACTCCGGGCGAACCATGATGCATACGCAGTATTTT. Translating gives CASSYSGRTMMHTQYF.

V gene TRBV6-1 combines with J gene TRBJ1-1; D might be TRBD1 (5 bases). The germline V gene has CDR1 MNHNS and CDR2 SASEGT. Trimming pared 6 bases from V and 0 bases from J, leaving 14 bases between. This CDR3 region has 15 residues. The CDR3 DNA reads TGTGCCAGCAGCCTTATTGACAGCATGAACACTGAAGCTTTCTTT. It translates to CASSLIDSMNTEAFF.

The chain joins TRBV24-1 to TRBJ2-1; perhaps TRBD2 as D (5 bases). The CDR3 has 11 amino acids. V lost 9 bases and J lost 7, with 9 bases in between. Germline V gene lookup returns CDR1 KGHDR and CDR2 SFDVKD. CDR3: CATGELNEQFF. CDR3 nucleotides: TGTGCCACCGGGGAGTTAAATGAGCAGTTCTTC.